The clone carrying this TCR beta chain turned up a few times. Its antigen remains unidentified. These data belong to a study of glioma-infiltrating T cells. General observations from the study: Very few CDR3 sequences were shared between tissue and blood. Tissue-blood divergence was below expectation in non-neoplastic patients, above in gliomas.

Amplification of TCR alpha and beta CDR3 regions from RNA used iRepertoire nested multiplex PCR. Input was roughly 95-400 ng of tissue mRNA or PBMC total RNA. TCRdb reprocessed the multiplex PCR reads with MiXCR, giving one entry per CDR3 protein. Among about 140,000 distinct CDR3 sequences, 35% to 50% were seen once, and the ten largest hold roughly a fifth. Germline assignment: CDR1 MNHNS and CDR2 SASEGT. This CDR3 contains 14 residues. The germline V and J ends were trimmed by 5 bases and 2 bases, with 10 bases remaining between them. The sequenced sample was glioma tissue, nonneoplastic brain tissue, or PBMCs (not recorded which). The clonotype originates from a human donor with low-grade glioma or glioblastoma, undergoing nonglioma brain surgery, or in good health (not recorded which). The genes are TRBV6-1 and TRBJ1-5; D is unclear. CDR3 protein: CASSYPGGNQPQHF. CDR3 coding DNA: TGTGCCAGCAGTTATCCGGGTGGCAATCAGCCCCAGCATTTT.